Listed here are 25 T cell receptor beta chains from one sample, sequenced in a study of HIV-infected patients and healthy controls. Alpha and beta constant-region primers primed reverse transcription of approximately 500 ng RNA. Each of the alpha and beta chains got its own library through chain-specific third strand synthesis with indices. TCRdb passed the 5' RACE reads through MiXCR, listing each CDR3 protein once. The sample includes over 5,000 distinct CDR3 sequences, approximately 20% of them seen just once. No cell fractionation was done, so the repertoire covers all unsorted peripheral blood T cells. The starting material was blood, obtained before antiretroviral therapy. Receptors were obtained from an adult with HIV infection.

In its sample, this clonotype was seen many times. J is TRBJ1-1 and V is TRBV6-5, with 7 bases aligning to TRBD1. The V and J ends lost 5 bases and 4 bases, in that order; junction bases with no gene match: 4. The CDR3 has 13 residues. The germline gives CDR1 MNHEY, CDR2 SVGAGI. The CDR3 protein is CASSTTGSTEAFF. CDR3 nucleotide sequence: TGTGCCAGCAGTACGACAGGGAGCACTGAAGCTTTCTTT.

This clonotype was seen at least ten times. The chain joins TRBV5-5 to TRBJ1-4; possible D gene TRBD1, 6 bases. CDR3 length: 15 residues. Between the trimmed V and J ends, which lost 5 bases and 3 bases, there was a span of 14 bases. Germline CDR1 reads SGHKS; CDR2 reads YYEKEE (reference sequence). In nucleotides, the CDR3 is TGTGCCAGCAGATTAGATTGGACAGCTAATGAAAAACTGTTTTTT. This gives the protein CASRLDWTANEKLFF.

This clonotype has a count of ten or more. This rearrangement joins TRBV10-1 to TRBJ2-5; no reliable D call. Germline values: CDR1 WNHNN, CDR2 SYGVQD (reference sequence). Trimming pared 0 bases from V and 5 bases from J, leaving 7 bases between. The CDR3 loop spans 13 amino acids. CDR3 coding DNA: TGCGCCAGCAGTGAGTCGGGCTTGGAGACCCAGTACTTC. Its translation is CASSESGLETQYF.

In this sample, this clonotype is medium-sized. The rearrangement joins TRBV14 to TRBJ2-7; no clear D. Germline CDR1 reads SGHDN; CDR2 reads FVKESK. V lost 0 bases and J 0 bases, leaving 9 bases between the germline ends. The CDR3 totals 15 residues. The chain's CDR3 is CASSQDNYISYEQYF. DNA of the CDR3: TGTGCCAGCAGCCAAGATAACTACATCTCCTACGAGCAGTACTTC.

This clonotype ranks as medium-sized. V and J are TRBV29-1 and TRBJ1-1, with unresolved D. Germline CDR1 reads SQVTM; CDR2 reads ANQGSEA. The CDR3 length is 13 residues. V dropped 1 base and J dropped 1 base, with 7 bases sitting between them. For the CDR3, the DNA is TGCAGCGTTGAAGCCCTACGGAACACTGAAGCTTTCTTT. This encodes CSVEALRNTEAFF.

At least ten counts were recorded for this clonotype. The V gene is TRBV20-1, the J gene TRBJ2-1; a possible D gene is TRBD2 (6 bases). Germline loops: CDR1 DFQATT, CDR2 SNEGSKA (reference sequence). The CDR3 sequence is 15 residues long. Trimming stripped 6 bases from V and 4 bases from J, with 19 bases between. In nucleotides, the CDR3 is TGCAGTGCCCTCCGGGGGTGGGGCACATACAATGAGCAGTTCTTC. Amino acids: CSALRGWGTYNEQFF.

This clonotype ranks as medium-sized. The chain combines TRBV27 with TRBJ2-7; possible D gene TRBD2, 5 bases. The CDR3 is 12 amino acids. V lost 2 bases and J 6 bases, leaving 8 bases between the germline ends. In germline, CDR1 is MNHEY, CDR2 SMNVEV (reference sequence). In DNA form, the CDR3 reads TGTGCCAGCAGTTTAGAGGGTACCGAGCAGTACTTC. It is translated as CASSLEGTEQYF.

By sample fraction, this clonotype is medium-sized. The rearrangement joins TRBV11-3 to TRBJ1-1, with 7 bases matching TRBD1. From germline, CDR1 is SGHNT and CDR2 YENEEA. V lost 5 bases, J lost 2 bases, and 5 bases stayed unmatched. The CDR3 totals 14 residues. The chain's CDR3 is CASSPDRDNTEAFF. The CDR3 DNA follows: TGTGCCAGCAGCCCCGACAGGGACAACACTGAAGCTTTCTTT.

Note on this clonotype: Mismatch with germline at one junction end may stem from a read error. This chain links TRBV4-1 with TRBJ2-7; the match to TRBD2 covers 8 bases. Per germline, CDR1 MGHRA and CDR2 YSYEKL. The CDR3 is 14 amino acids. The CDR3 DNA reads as TGCTCCAGCAGACCGACTAGCGAGACCTACGAGCAGTACTTC. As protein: CSSRPTSETYEQYF.

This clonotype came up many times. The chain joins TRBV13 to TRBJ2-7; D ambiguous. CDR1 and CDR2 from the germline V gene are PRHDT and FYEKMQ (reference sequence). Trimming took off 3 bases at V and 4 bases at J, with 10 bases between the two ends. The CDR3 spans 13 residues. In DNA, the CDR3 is TGTGCCAGCAGCTTCGGGTCGGCGTACGAGCAGTACTTC. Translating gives CASSFGSAYEQYF.

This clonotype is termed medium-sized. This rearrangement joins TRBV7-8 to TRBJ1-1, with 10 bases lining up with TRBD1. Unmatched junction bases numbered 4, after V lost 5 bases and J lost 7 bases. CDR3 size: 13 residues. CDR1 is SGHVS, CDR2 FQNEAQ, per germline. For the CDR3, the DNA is TGTGCCAGCAGCACCGGGACAGGGGATGAAGCTTTCTTT. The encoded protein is CASSTGTGDEAFF.

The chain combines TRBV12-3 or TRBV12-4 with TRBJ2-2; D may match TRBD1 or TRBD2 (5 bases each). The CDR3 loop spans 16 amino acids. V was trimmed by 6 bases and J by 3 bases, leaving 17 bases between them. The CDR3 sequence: CASRTRGPSHTGELFF. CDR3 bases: TGTGCCAGCAGGACCCGGGGCCCTTCTCACACCGGGGAGCTGTTTTTT.

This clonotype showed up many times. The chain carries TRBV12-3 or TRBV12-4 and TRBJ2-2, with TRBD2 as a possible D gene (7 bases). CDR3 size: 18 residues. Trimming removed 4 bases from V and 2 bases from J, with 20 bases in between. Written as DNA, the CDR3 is TGTGCCAGCAGTTACCCAACGAGGGCGGGGGCCAACACCGGGGAGCTGTTTTTT. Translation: CASSYPTRAGANTGELFF.

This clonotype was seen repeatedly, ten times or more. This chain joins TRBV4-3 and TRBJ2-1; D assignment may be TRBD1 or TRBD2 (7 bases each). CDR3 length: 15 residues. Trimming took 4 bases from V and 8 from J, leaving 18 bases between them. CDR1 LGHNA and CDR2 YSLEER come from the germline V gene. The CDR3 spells CASSRQARGGDEQFF. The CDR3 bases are TGCGCCAGCAGCCGCCAGGCCAGGGGGGGCGATGAGCAGTTCTTC.

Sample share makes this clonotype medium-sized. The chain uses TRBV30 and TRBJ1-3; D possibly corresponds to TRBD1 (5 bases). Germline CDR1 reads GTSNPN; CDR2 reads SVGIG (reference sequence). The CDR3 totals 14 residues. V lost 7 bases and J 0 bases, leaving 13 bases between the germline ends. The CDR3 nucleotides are TGTGCCTCACACAGGTACAGCTCTGGAAACACCATATATTTT. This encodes CASHRYSSGNTIYF.

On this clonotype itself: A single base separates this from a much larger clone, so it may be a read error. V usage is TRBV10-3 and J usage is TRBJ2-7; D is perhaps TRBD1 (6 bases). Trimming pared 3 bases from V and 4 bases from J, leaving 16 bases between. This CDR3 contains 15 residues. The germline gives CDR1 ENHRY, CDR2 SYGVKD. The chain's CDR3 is CAISDRDIVKYEQYF. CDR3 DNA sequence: TGTGCCATCAGTGACCGGGACATAGTTAAATACGAGCAGTACTTC.

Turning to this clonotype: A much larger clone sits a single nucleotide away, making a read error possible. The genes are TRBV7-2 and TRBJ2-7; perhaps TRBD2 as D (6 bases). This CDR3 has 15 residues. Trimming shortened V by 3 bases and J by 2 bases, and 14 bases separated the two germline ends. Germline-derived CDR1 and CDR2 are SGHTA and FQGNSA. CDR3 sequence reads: CASSFTASEAYEQYF. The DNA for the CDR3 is TGTGCCAGCAGCTTTACGGCTAGCGAGGCCTACGAGCAGTACTTC.

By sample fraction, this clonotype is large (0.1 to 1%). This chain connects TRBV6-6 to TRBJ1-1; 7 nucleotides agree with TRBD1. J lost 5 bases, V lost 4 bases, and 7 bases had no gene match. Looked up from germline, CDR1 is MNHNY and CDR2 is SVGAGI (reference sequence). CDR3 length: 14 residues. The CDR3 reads CASSSHRGGTEAFF. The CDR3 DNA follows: TGTGCCAGCAGTTCCCACAGGGGAGGGACTGAAGCTTTCTTT.

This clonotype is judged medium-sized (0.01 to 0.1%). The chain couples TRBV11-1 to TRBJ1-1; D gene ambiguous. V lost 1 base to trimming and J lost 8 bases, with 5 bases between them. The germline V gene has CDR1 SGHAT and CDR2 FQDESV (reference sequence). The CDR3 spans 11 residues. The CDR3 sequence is CASSLGEEAFF. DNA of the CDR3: TGTGCCAGCAGCTTAGGAGAGGAAGCTTTCTTT.

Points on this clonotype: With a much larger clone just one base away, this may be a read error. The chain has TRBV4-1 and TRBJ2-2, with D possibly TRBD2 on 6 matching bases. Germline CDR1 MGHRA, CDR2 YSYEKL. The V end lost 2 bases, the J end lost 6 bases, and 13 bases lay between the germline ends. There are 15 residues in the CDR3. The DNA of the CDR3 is TGCGCCAGCAGCCAACATGGGTGGGAGGCCGGGGAGCTGTTTTTT. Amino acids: CASSQHGWEAGELFF.

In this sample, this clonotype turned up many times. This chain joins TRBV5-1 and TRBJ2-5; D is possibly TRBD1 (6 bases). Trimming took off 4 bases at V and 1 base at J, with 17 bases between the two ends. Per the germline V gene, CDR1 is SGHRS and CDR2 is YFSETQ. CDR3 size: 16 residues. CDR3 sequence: CASSATPGQSQETQYF. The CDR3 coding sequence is TGCGCCAGCAGCGCAACCCCAGGACAGTCCCAAGAGACCCAGTACTTC.

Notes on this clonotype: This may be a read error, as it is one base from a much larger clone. CDR3 DNA sequence: TGCGCCAGCAGCCAAGTAACAGGTTGGGTAGGGTGGCAGTACTTC. Protein product: CASSQVTGWVGWQYF. This sequence joins TRBV4-1 and TRBJ2-7; TRBD1 is a possible D gene (5 bases). The CDR3 length is 15 residues. Germline V lookup: CDR1 MGHRA, CDR2 YSYEKL. V gave up 1 base and J gave up 9 bases, with 19 bases separating them.

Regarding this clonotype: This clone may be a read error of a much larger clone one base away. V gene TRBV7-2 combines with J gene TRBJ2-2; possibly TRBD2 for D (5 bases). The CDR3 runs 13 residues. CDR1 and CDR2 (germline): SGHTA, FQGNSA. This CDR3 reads CASSLDYTGEMFF. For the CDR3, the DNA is TGTGCCAGCAGCTTAGACTACACCGGGGAGATGTTTTTT.

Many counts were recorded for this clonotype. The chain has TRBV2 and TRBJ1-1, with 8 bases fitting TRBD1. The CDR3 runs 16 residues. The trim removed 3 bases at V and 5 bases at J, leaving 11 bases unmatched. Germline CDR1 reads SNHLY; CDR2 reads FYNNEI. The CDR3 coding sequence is TGTGCCAGCAGTGATGAAGGAGGCAGGGGGCTAACTGAAGCTTTCTTT. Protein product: CASSDEGGRGLTEAFF.

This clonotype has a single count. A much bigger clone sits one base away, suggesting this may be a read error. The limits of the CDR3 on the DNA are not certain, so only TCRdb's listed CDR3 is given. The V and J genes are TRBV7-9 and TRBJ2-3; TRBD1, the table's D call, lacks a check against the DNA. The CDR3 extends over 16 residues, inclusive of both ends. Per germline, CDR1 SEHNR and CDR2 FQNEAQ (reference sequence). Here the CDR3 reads CASSSSTLGGVDTQYF.